These 20 T cell receptor beta chains came from one sample sequenced in a study of human T cells and chemical hapten exposure. Time point denoted: pre-sensitization, week 0. Treatment: therapeutic diphenylcyclopropenone sensitization with weekly scalp DPC. TCRdb re-called the RACE reads through MiXCR, storing one row per CDR3 protein. The repertoire holds 120,000 or so distinct CDR3 sequences, with about 14% as singletons. The material sequenced was whole blood, taken in connection with sensitization to the hapten diphenylcyclopropenone (DPC). The origin of the receptors is a woman between 18 and 29 years old with alopecia areata. Some clones in this sample may be carry-over from other donors' samples.

This clonotype came up a few times. CDR3 residues: CSARAPDTLEAFF. DNA of the CDR3: TGCAGTGCTAGAGCCCCGGACACGCTCGAAGCTTTCTTT. The chain is built from TRBV20-1 and TRBJ1-1; tentatively, D is TRBD1 (5 bases). The germline gives CDR1 DFQATT, CDR2 SNEGSKA (reference sequence). The CDR3 loop spans 13 amino acids. With 1 base removed from V and 8 bases from J, the gap between germline ends came to 14 bases.

The table lists this clonotype with a few counts. This chain links TRBV30 with TRBJ2-4, with a tentative D call TRBD1 (5 bases). CDR1 is GTSNPN and CDR2 is SVGIG in the germline V gene (reference sequence). The ends were cut back, 1 base at V and 0 bases at J, with 13 bases in the middle. The CDR3 has 16 amino acids. The CDR3 sequence: CAWSEGQGSAKNIQYF. CDR3 sequence (DNA): TGTGCCTGGAGTGAGGGGCAGGGCTCAGCCAAAAACATTCAGTACTTC. Variable domain in full (rest from reference TRBV30 and TRBJ2-4): SQTIHQWPATLVQPVGSPLSLECTVEGTSNPNLYWYRQAAGRGLQLLFYSVGIGQISSEVPQNLSASRPQDRQFILSSKKLLLSDSGFYLCAWSEGQGSAKNIQYFGAGTRLSVL.

The chain has TRBV2 and TRBJ2-5; a possible D gene is TRBD1 (5 bases). The germline gives CDR1 SNHLY, CDR2 FYNNEI. CDR3 length equals 13 residues. The V end was cut by 3 bases, the J end by 4 bases, with 9 bases between. CDR3 region: CASSDQGLETQYF. The DNA of the CDR3 is TGTGCCAGCAGTGATCAGGGCCTAGAGACCCAGTACTTC.

The gene calls are TRBV4-2 and TRBJ2-1; D is ambiguous. Trimming removed 1 base at V and 2 bases at J, with 9 bases between. Germline V gene sequence: CDR1 LGHNA, CDR2 YNFKEQ. This CDR3 comprises 15 residues. The CDR3 coding sequence is TGTGCCAGCAGCCAAGTGGGCAGCACCTACAATGAGCAGTTCTTC. Amino acid sequence: CASSQVGSTYNEQFF.

This clonotype was seen many times. The chain employs TRBV6-2 or TRBV6-3 and TRBJ1-4; a possible D gene is TRBD1 (6 bases). Germline V gene sequence: CDR1 MNHEY, CDR2 SVGEGT. Trimming took off 1 base at V and 0 bases at J, with 12 bases between the two ends. The CDR3 has 17 residues. The DNA of the CDR3 is TGTGCCAGCAGTTACTATCGGACAGCCTCAACTAATGAAAAACTGTTTTTT. Its translation is CASSYYRTASTNEKLFF.

This clonotype was counted at least ten times. The rearrangement uses TRBV20-1 and TRBJ2-1; D may correspond to TRBD1 or TRBD2 (5 bases each). Germline V gene sequence: CDR1 DFQATT, CDR2 SNEGSKA (reference sequence). The V gene lost 3 bases and the J gene lost 0 bases, with 12 bases spanning the gap. This CDR3 spans 15 amino acids. CDR3: CSARGRASSYNEQFF. The CDR3 DNA reads as TGCAGTGCTAGGGGGCGGGCGAGCTCCTACAATGAGCAGTTCTTC.

This rearrangement joins TRBV20-1 to TRBJ1-4, with 9 bases aligning to TRBD1. After removal of 1 base from V and 5 bases from J, the junction contained 8 bases not matched to a gene. CDR3 length: 16 residues. Germline V gene data show CDR1 as DFQATT and CDR2 as SNEGSKA (reference sequence). This CDR3 is CSARARDRETNEKLFF. The CDR3 coding sequence is TGCAGTGCTAGAGCCCGGGACAGGGAAACGAATGAAAAACTGTTTTTT.

The chain carries TRBV20-1 and TRBJ2-1; D not certain. With 3 bases removed from V and 8 bases from J, the gap between germline ends came to 8 bases. The CDR3 has 11 residues. Germline CDR1 and CDR2: DFQATT and SNEGSKA (reference sequence). CDR3 in amino acids: CSASIIYEQFF. The CDR3 DNA reads TGCAGTGCTAGCATAATCTATGAGCAGTTCTTC.

The V and J genes are TRBV18 and TRBJ1-6, with 8 nucleotides matching TRBD1. V dropped 5 bases and J dropped 7; count of bases not matched to a gene: 4. Germline V gene sequence: CDR1 KGHSH, CDR2 LQKENI. The CDR3 sequence is 14 residues long. CDR3 sequence reads: CASSLDRENSPLHF. The CDR3 DNA reads TGTGCCAGCTCATTGGACAGGGAAAATTCACCCCTCCACTTT.

The chain uses TRBV7-8 and TRBJ2-2, with TRBD1 matching 10 bases. The CDR3 spans 16 residues. Looked up from germline, CDR1 is SGHVS and CDR2 is FQNEAQ. The J segment lost 2 bases and the V segment lost 5 bases, leaving 5 bases of the junction unmatched. Written as DNA, the CDR3 is TGTGCCAGCAGCCACGGGACAGGGGAAAACACCGGGGAGCTGTTTTTT. Amino acids: CASSHGTGENTGELFF.

The V gene is TRBV18, the J gene TRBJ2-7; D gene uncertain. V was pared by 2 bases and J by 7 bases, with 15 bases between. Germline V gene sequence: CDR1 KGHSH, CDR2 LQKENI. This CDR3 region has 14 residues. CDR3 protein: CASSPDVALGEQYF. CDR3 nucleotides: TGTGCCAGCTCACCAGATGTCGCCCTGGGGGAGCAGTACTTC.

The chain is built from TRBV5-1 and TRBJ2-5; 14 nucleotides agree with TRBD2. The ends lost 4 bases at V and 3 bases at J; junction bases unmatched: 5. This CDR3 spans 16 amino acids. In germline, CDR1 is SGHRS, CDR2 YFSETQ. The CDR3: CASSVGLAGAKETQYF. In nucleotides, the CDR3 is TGCGCCAGCAGCGTGGGACTAGCGGGGGCAAAAGAGACCCAGTACTTC.

At least ten counts were recorded for this clonotype. This chain joins TRBV20-1 and TRBJ1-2, with 9 bases fitting TRBD1. The germline gives CDR1 DFQATT, CDR2 SNEGSKA (reference sequence). V was pared by 5 bases and J by 5 bases, with 3 bases of the junction left unmatched. The CDR3 runs 12 residues. The CDR3 here is CSAPGQGYGYTF. The CDR3 region has the DNA TGCAGTGCTCCGGGACAGGGTTATGGCTACACCTTC.

This clonotype is categorized as medium-sized. The gene calls are TRBV19 and TRBJ1-2; D remains ambiguous. CDR1 and CDR2 (germline): LNHDA, SQIVND (reference sequence). The V end lost 3 bases, the J end lost 4 bases, and 15 bases lay between the germline ends. The CDR3 length is 15 residues. CDR3 region: CASSIPAVPVYGYTF. As DNA, the CDR3 is TGTGCCAGTAGTATTCCCGCCGTTCCGGTCTATGGCTACACCTTC.

This clonotype was counted many times. The gene calls are TRBV29-1 and TRBJ2-2; no firm D call. Per the germline V gene, CDR1 is SQVTM and CDR2 is ANQGSEA. The V end was cut by 1 base, the J end by 2 bases, with 5 bases between. This CDR3 has 13 residues. The CDR3 DNA is TGCAGCGTTGAAGCTCATAACACCGGGGAGCTGTTTTTT. It specifies CSVEAHNTGELFF.

This clonotype showed up many times. V is TRBV6-2 or TRBV6-3 and J is TRBJ2-5; D may be TRBD2 (6 bases). Trimming took off 2 bases at V and 3 bases at J, with 16 bases between the two ends. The CDR3 covers 16 residues. Germline V gene lookup returns CDR1 MNHEY and CDR2 SVGEGT. The CDR3 nucleotides read TGTGCCAGCAGTTACCTTTCCGGGGGTACCGAAGAGACCCAGTACTTC. Translating it yields CASSYLSGGTEETQYF.

The V and J genes are TRBV4-1 and TRBJ2-3; TRBD1 aligns across 7 bases. The CDR3 extends over 14 amino acids. CDR1 is MGHRA and CDR2 is YSYEKL in the germline V gene. J gave up 2 bases and V 6 bases, and 5 bases lay outside the gene matches. The CDR3 DNA is TGCGCCAGCAGGGTGGGACAGTCCACAGATACGCAGTATTTT. Protein product: CASRVGQSTDTQYF.

The chain links TRBV7-2 to TRBJ2-7; unclear D gene. Germline V lookup: CDR1 SGHTA, CDR2 FQGNSA. The CDR3 is 14 residues long. V lost 1 base, J lost 0 bases, and 7 bases lay in between. The CDR3 nucleotides read TGTGCCAGCAGCTTAGTAGGCAGCTCCTACGAGCAGTACTTC. It translates to CASSLVGSSYEQYF.

This clonotype was observed once. V usage is TRBV5-4 and J usage is TRBJ1-3; TRBD1 matches 8 bases. Unmatched junction bases numbered 12, after V lost 4 bases and J lost 0 bases. The CDR3 length is 18 residues. Per germline, CDR1 SGHNT and CDR2 YYREEE (reference sequence). The CDR3 coding sequence is TGTGCCAGCAGCAGACTTATAACAGGGGGGAACTCTGGAAACACCATATATTTT. This codes for CASSRLITGGNSGNTIYF. Filled out from reference TRBV5-4 and TRBJ1-3, the complete variable domain reads ETGVTQSPTHLIKTRGQQVTLRCSSQSGHNTVSWYQQALGQGPQFIFQYYREEENGRGNFPPRFSGLQFPNYSSELNVNALELDDSALYLCASSRLITGGNSGNTIYFGEGSWLTVV.

This clonotype was counted a single time. The chain employs TRBV6-2 or TRBV6-3 and TRBJ2-6; D unresolved. V gave up 2 bases and J gave up 4 bases, with 12 bases separating them. The CDR3 has 16 amino acids. From germline, CDR1 is MNHEY and CDR2 SVGEGT. Here the CDR3 DNA reads TGTGCCAGCAGTTACATACCCGCGCGCGGGGCCAACGTCCTGACTTTC. Translation gives CASSYIPARGANVLTF.